The 2 T cell receptor beta chains given below trace back to one sample, sequenced in a study of memory CD4+ T cells and cytomegalovirus serostatus. The sort gate was single viable CD3+CD4+CD8-CD45RO+ cells for memory CD4+ T cells. Assay: immunoSEQ multiplex PCR; the TCRdb copy retains only in-frame clones and omits some. The top ten hold less than 0.6% of the sample, which has 40,000 to 55,000 clones, over 65% seen once. Sequenced material: memory CD4+ T cells from blood. Receptors originate from an adult in good health and CMV-seronegative.

There are a few counts of this clone. The CDR3 loop is CASSETRSTDTQYF. The CDR3 bases are TGTGCCAGTAGCGAGACTAGAAGCACAGATACGCAGTATTTT. This rearrangement joins TRBV19 to TRBJ2-3; D might be TRBD2 (6 bases). Germline V gene sequence: CDR1 LNHDA, CDR2 SQIVND (reference sequence). V lost 6 bases, J lost 0 bases, and 10 bases lay in between. CDR3 length equals 14 residues.

The chain employs TRBV7-9 and TRBJ2-7, with D perhaps matching TRBD2 (5 bases). The germline CDR1 and CDR2 sequences are SEHNR and FQNEAQ (reference sequence). Between the trimmed V and J ends, which lost 4 bases and 1 base, there was a span of 11 bases. The CDR3 has 14 amino acids. The CDR3 DNA reads as TGTGCCAGCAGCTCCGGCCGGGGATCCTACGAGCAGTACTTC. Translating it yields CASSSGRGSYEQYF.